The source of this T cell receptor (beta chain) is a study of T cell responses to AZD1222 COVID-19 vaccine. Details on this clone: Antigen: not known.

General study findings and limits: Clonal diversity may have been underestimated in mostly white British donors. Repertoire sampling was restricted to post-peak T cell response timepoints.

The assay was immunoSEQ multiplex PCR, and TCRdb's table has in-frame clones only and misses some. The sample lists around 100,000 clones; around 91% were seen once. CDR1 is SGHAT and CDR2 is FQNNGV in the germline V gene. The CDR3 sequence is 14 residues long. V lost 8 bases, J lost 3 bases, and 14 bases lay in between. The source of this sequence is an adult in good health. Sample: peripheral blood, taken on day 0 of AZD1222 vaccination. The rearrangement links TRBV11-2 to TRBJ1-5; D is unclear. The CDR3 here is CASSPGESNQPQHF. For the CDR3, the DNA is TGTGCCAGCTCCCCGGGTGAATCCAATCAGCCCCAGCATTTT. Drawing the rest from reference TRBV11-2 and TRBJ1-5, the complete variable domain is EAGVAQSPRYKIIEKRQSVAFWCNPISGHATLYWYQQILGQGPKLLIQFQNNGVVDDSQLPKDRFSAERLKGVDSTLKIQPAKLEDSAVYLCASSPGESNQPQHFGDGTRLSIL.